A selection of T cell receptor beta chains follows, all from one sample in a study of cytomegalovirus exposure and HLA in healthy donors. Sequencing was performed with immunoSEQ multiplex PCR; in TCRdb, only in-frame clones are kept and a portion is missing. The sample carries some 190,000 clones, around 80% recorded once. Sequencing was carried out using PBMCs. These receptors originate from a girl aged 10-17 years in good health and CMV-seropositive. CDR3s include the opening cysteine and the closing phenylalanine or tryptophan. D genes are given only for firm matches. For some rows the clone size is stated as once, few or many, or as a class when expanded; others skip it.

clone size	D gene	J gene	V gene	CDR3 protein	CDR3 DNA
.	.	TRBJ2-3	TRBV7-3	CASSPHREADTQYF	TGTGCCAGCAGCCCACACCGAGAGGCAGATACGCAGTATTTT
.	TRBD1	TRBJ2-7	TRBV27	CASSSYWTGGPYEQYF	TGTGCCAGCAGTTCCTATTGGACAGGGGGTCCCTACGAGCAGTACTTC
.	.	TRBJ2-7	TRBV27	CASRTRNYEQYF	TGTGCCAGCAGAACCAGGAACTACGAGCAGTACTTC
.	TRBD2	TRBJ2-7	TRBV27	CASSLLLAGGPRQYEQYF	TGTGCCAGCAGTCTCCTCCTGGCGGGAGGGCCTCGTCAATACGAGCAGTACTTC
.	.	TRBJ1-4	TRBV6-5	CASSYKSRLKLFF	TGTGCCAGCAGTTACAAGTCCAGACTAAAACTGTTTTTT
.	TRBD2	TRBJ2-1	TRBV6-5	CASRATSRYEQFF	TGTGCCAGCAGGGCGACTAGCAGATATGAGCAGTTCTTC
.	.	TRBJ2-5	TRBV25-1	CASSARTVRETQYF	TGTGCCAGCAGTGCCCGGACAGTCCGGGAGACCCAGTACTTC
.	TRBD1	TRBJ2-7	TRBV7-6	CASSPYRGEWYEQYF	TGTGCCAGCAGCCCCTACAGGGGGGAATGGTACGAGCAGTACTTC
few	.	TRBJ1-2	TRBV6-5	CASSYSRQANYGYTF	TGTGCCAGCAGTTACTCGCGACAGGCTAACTATGGCTACACCTTC
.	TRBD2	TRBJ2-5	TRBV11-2	CASSLALAGETQYF	TGTGCCAGCAGCTTAGCACTAGCGGGAGAGACCCAGTACTTC
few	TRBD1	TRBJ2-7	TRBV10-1	CASGDPGTGGGEQYF	TGCGCCAGCGGAGACCCCGGGACAGGGGGCGGCGAGCAGTACTTC
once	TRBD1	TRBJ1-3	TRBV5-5	CASSLTDREFLNTIYF	TGTGCCAGCAGCCTGACGGACAGGGAATTTTTGAACACCATATATTTT
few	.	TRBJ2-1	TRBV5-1	CASSAEEGRSSYNEQFF	TGCGCCAGCAGCGCTGAGGAGGGCCGGAGCTCCTACAATGAGCAGTTCTTC
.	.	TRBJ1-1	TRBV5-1	CASSFDLGQGGTEAFF	TGCGCCAGCAGCTTTGACTTAGGTCAAGGAGGGACTGAAGCTTTCTTT
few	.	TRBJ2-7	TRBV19	CASSIEAGIYEQYF	TGTGCCAGTAGTATAGAGGCAGGGATCTACGAGCAGTACTTC
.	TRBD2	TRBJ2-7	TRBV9	CASSVQATSSNYEQYF	TGTGCCAGCAGCGTTCAGGCGACTAGCAGCAACTACGAGCAGTACTTC
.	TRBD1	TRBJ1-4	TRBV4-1	CASSGTVSEKLFF	TGCGCCAGCAGCGGGACAGTGAGTGAAAAACTGTTTTTT
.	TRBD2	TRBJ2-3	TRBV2	CASSVTSGTDTQYF	TGTGCCAGCAGCGTGACTAGCGGAACAGATACGCAGTATTTT
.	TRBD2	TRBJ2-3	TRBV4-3	CASSQDEGLAGATDTQYF	TGCGCCAGCAGCCAAGATGAGGGACTAGCGGGAGCCACAGATACGCAGTATTTT
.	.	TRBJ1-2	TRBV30	CAWSVGQIYGYTF	TGTGCCTGGAGTGTTGGACAGATCTATGGCTACACCTTC
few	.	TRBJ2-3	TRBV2	CASPSTDTQYF	TGTGCCAGTCCTAGCACAGATACGCAGTATTTT
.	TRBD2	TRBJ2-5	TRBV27	CASSSKRERETQYF	TGTGCCAGCAGTTCCAAGCGGGAGCGGGAGACCCAGTACTTC
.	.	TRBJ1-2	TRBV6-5	CASSYTQGLGGYTF	TGTGCCAGCAGTTACACTCAGGGTTTGGGTGGCTACACCTTC
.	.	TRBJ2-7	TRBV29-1	CSVVPVTGSLEYF	TGCAGCGTTGTACCCGTTACAGGGAGTTTGGAGTACTTC
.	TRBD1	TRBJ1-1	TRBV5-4	CASSLEGTVNTEAFF	TGTGCCAGCAGCTTGGAGGGGACAGTGAACACTGAAGCTTTCTTT
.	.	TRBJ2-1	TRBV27	CASSLSLYNEQFF	TGTGCCAGCAGTTTATCACTTTACAATGAGCAGTTCTTC
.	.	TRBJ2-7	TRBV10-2	CASSPGTPYEQYF	TGCGCCAGCAGTCCCGGGACACCCTACGAGCAGTACTTC
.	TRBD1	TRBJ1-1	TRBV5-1	CASSLGDRAVTEAFF	TGCGCCAGCAGCTTGGGAGACAGGGCAGTCACTGAAGCTTTCTTT
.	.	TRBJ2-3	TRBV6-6	CASSTGGTQYF	TGTGCCAGCAGTACCGGGGGAACGCAGTATTTT